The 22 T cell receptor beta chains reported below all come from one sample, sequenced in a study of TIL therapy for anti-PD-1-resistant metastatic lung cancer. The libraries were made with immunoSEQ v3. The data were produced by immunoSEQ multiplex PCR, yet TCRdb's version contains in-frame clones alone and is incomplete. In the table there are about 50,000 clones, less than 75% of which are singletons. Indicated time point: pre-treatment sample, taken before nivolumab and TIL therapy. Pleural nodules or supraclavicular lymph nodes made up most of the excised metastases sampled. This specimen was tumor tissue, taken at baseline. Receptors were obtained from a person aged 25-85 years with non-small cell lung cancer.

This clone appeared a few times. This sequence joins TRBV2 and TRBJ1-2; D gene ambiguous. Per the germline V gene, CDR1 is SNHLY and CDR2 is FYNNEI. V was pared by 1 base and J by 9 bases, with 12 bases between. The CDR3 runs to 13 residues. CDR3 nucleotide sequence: TGTGCCAGCAGTGAAGGAAAAAGGACGAGCTACACCTTC. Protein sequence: CASSEGKRTSYTF.

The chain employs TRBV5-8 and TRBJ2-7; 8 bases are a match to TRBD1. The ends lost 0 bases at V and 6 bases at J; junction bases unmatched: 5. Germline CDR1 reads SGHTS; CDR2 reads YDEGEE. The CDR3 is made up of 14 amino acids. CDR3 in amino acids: CASSLGQGIREQYF. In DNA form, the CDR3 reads TGTGCCAGCAGCTTGGGACAGGGGATTCGCGAGCAGTACTTC.

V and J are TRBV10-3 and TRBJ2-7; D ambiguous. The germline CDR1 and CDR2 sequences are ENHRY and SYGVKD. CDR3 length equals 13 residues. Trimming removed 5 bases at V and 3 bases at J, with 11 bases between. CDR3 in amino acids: CAISTVRNYEQYF. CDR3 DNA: TGTGCCATCAGTACGGTACGCAACTACGAGCAGTACTTC.

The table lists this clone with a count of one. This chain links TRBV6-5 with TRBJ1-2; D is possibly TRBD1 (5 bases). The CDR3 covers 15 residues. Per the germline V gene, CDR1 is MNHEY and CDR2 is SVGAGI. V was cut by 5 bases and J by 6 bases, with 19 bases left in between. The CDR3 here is CASSKRPGNIDGYTF. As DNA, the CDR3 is TGTGCCAGCAGTAAACGTCCAGGGAATATCGATGGCTACACCTTC.

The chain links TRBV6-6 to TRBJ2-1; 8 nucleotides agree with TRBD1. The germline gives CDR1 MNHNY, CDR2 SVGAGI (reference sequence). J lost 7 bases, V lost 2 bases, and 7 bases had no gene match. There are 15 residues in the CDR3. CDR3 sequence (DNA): TGTGCCAGCAGTTACGAAGGACAGGGATTTAATGAGCAGTTCTTC. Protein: CASSYEGQGFNEQFF.

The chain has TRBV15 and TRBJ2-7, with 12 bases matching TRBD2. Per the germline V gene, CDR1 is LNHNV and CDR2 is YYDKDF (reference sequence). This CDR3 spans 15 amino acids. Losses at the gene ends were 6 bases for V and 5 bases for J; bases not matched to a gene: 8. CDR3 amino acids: CATSLRRLAGDEQYF. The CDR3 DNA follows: TGTGCCACCAGTCTAAGACGACTAGCGGGGGACGAGCAGTACTTC.

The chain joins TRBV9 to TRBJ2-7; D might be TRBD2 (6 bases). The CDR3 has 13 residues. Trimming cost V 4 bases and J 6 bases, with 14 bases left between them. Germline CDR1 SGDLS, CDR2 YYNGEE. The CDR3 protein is CASSPPWGGEQYF. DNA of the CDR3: TGTGCCAGCAGCCCGCCTTGGGGAGGCGAGCAGTACTTC.

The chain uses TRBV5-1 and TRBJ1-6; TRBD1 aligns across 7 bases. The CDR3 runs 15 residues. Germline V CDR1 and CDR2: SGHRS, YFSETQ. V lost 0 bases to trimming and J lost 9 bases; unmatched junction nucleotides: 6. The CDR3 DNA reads TGCGCCAGCAGCTTGGACAGGGGACGTGGTTCACCCCTCCACTTT. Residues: CASSLDRGRGSPLHF. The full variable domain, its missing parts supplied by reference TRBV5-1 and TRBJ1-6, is KAGVTQTPRYLIKTRGQQVTLSCSPISGHRSVSWYQQTPGQGLQFLFEYFSETQRNKGNFPGRFSGRQFSNSRSEMNVSTLELGDSALYLCASSLDRGRGSPLHFGNGTRLTVT.

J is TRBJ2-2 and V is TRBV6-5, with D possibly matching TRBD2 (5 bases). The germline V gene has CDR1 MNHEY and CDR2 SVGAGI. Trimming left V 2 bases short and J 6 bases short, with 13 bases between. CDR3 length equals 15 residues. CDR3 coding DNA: TGTGCCAGCAGTTACCCGGCGAGCGGCGCCGGGGAGCTGTTTTTT. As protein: CASSYPASGAGELFF.

CDR3 DNA: TGTGCCTGGAGGAGAGAGGCAGACATGAACACCGGGGAGCTGTTTTTT. Translation: CAWRREADMNTGELFF. The V call is TRBV30, the J call TRBJ2-2; D remains ambiguous. This CDR3 has 16 amino acids. From germline, CDR1 is GTSNPN and CDR2 SVGIG (reference sequence). V shed 3 bases and J shed 1 base, with 15 bases lying between them.

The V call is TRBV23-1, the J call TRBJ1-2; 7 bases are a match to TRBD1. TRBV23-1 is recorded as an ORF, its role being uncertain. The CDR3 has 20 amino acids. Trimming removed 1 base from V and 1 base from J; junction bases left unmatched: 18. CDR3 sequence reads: CASSQFWGQPIFHFNYGYTF. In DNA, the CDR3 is TGCGCCAGCAGTCAATTTTGGGGACAGCCAATCTTTCATTTTAACTATGGCTACACCTTC.

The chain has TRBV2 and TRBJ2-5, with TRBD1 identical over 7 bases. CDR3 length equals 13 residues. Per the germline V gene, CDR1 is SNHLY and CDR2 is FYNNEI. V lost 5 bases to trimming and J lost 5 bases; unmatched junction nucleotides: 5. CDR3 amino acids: CASSKGGGETQYF. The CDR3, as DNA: TGTGCCAGCAGTAAAGGGGGCGGGGAGACCCAGTACTTC. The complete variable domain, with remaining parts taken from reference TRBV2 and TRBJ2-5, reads EPEVTQTPSHQVTQMGQEVILRCVPISNHLYFYWYRQILGQKVEFLVSFYNNEISEKSEIFDDQFSVERPDGSNFTLKIRSTKLEDSAMYFCASSKGGGETQYFGPGTRLLVL.

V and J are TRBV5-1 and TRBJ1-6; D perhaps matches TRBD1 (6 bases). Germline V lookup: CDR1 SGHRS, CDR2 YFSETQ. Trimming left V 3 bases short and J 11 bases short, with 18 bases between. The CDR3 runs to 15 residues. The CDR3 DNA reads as TGCGCCAGCAGCTGGGGGGGTCGGACAGAGGCACCCCTCCACTTT. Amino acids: CASSWGGRTEAPLHF.

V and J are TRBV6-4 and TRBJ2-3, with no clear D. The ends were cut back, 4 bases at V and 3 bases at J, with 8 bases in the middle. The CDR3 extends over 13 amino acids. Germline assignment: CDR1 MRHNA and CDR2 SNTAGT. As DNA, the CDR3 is TGTGCCAGCAGTGCCGACGAAACAGATACGCAGTATTTT. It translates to CASSADETDTQYF.

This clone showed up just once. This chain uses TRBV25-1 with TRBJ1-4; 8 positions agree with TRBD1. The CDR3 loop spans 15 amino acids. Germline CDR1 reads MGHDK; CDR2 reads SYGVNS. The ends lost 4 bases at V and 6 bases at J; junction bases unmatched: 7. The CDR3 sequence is CASSGPGQVYEKLFF. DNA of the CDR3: TGTGCCAGCAGTGGCCCGGGACAGGTTTATGAAAAACTGTTTTTT.

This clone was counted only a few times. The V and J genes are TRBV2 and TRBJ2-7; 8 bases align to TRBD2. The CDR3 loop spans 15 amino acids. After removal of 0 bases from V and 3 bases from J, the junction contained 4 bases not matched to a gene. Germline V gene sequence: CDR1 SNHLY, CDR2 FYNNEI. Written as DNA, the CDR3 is TGTGCCAGCAGTGAAGCGCGGGGGGCGAACTACGAGCAGTACTTC. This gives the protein CASSEARGANYEQYF.

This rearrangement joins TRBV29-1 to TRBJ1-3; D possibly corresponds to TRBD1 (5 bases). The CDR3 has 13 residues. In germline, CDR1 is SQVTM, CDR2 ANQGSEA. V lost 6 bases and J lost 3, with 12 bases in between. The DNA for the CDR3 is TGCAGCGTGGCCGACAGCGTTGGAAACACCATATATTTT. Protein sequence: CSVADSVGNTIYF.

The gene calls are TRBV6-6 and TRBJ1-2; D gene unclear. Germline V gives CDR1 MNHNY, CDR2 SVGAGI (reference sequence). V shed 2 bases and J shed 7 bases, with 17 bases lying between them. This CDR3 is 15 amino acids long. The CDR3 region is CASSYDPGSGAGYTF. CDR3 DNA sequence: TGTGCCAGCAGTTACGATCCGGGTTCCGGAGCTGGCTACACCTTC.

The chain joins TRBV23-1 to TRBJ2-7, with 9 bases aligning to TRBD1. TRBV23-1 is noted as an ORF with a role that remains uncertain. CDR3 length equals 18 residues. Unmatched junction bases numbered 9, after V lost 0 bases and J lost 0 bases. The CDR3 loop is CASSQSGERDRVSYEQYF. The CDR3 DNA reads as TGCGCCAGCAGTCAATCGGGGGAGCGGGACAGGGTCTCCTACGAGCAGTACTTC.

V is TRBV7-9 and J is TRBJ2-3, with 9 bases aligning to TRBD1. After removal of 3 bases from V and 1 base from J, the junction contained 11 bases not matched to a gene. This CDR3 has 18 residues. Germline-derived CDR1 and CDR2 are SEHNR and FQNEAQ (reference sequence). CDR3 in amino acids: CASSLGRLQGAGTDTQYF. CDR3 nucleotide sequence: TGTGCCAGCAGCTTGGGGAGACTACAGGGGGCAGGCACAGATACGCAGTATTTT.

For the CDR3, the DNA is TGTGCCAGCAGGGCAGCGGGGGGGTTCACCGGGGAGCTGTTTTTT. This codes for CASRAAGGFTGELFF. V is TRBV11-3 and J is TRBJ2-2; 10 nucleotides line up with TRBD2. This CDR3 region has 15 residues. CDR1 SGHNT and CDR2 YENEEA come from the germline V gene. J lost 4 bases, V lost 6 bases, and 5 bases had no gene match.

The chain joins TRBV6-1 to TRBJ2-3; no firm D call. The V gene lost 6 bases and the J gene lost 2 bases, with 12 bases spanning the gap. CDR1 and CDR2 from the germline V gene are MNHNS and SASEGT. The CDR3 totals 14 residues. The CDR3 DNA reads TGTGCCAGCAGGTCGGCCCCGCACACAGATACGCAGTATTTT. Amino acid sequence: CASRSAPHTDTQYF.